The 2 T cell receptor beta chains given below trace back to one sample, sequenced in a study of T-cell reconstitution after alpha-beta-depleted transplantation in children. Library preparation (for TCRbeta) was performed with unique molecular identifiers. From the PCR reads, TCRdb called clonotypes with MiXCR, one entry per CDR3 protein. The sample holds about 500,000 distinct CDR3 sequences; approximately 32% are singletons and the top ten take more than 2%. The source material was PBMCs from the stem cell graft donor, sampled from the stem cell graft. These receptors came from a human donor who donated a stem cell graft to a child with aplastic anemia.

This chain joins TRBV7-9 and TRBJ1-5; D might be TRBD1 (6 bases). From germline, CDR1 is SEHNR and CDR2 FQNEAQ (reference sequence). The CDR3 is made up of 14 amino acids. The V and J ends lost 6 bases and 5 bases respectively, with 14 bases between them. In DNA, the CDR3 is TGTGCCAGCAGTTCACAGGGATCCTATCAGCCCCAGCATTTT. Translating gives CASSSQGSYQPQHF.

This chain connects TRBV20-1 to TRBJ1-2; the D gene is possibly TRBD1 (6 bases). Between the trimmed V and J ends, which lost 6 bases and 1 base, there was a span of 15 bases. The germline CDR1 and CDR2 sequences are DFQATT and SNEGSKA (reference sequence). The CDR3 is made up of 14 amino acids. The CDR3 nucleotides read TGCAGTGCCACAGCCGGGACATTTAACTATGGCTACACCTTC. Its protein is CSATAGTFNYGYTF.